The subject of this entry is one TCR beta chain. Its antigen is not known. These data belong to a study of CD4+ T cells in melanoma. TCRdb's table, derived via immunoSEQ multiplex PCR, lists solely in-frame clones and lacks some. The sample lists 8,000 to 10,000 clones, about 71% occurring once. Study conclusions and caveats: A reported correlation linked neoantigen-specific CD4+ T cells to CD8+, macrophage and B cell function. Diverse differentiation states were reported for melanoma neoantigen-specific CD4+ T cells.

The ends lost 4 bases at V and 9 bases at J; junction bases unmatched: 9. The CDR3 totals 15 residues. CDR1 and CDR2 (germline): MNHNS, SASEGT. The chain uses TRBV6-1 and TRBJ2-1; 10 nucleotides line up with TRBD2. The specimen sequenced was cells from a culture (not recorded whether cultured in vitro). This clonotype was sampled from a human donor with melanoma. The DNA for the CDR3 is TGTGCCAGCAGTGGAACACTAGCGGGGAGTGGTGAGCAGTTCTTC. Its translation: CASSGTLAGSGEQFF.